This T cell receptor (beta chain) was found in a study of blood T cell repertoires in COVID-19. Overall study: There were acute and convalescent COVID-19 samples, and they came from the United States, Italy and Spain.

This CDR3 contains 16 residues. Germline V CDR1 and CDR2: GTSNPN, SVGIG (reference sequence). After removal of 3 bases from V and 2 bases from J, the junction contained 4 bases not matched to a gene. Under the authors' procedure: Quantification of nucleated cells was approximated via reference gene primer amplification. Clones were sequenced by immunoSEQ multiplex PCR, and TCRdb holds only the in-frame ones, with some missing. V, J and clone size are those of that table, while D and trimming were read from the DNA. The sample holds approximately 200,000 clones; approximately 84% are singletons and the top ten take 2.9%.

The chain recombines TRBV30 with TRBJ2-3, with 14 bases fitting TRBD2. This sequence originates from a man aged 45-65 years who had recovered from COVID-19. The specimen was peripheral blood. The CDR3 sequence is CAWSRLAGGVTDTQYF. DNA for the CDR3: TGTGCCTGGAGCAGACTAGCGGGGGGGGTCACAGATACGCAGTATTTT.